This T cell receptor beta chain was captured in a study of cytomegalovirus exposure and HLA in healthy donors. Germline-derived CDR1 and CDR2 are MDHEN and SYDVKM. This CDR3 comprises 15 residues. The J segment lost 4 bases and the V segment lost 1 base, leaving 6 bases of the junction unmatched. Primers for the PCR totalled 60 Vbeta and 13 Jbeta. Clones were read by immunoSEQ multiplex PCR, and TCRdb kept only the in-frame ones, dropping some. Here the sample table reports around 50,000 clones. The chain joins TRBV28 to TRBJ1-1, with 7 bases that match TRBD1. The sequence was collected from a woman in her forties in good health and CMV-seronegative. The material sequenced was PBMCs. CDR3 in amino acids: CASSLLGTGATEAFF. The CDR3 DNA reads as TGTGCCAGCAGTTTATTGGGTACAGGGGCCACTGAAGCTTTCTTT.